This T cell receptor (beta chain) was captured by sequencing in a study of T cells after yellow fever vaccination. Whole-study findings and limits: After the booster, 96% of CD4 and about nine tenths of CD8 primary-response clones were re-detected.

Trimming pared 8 bases from V and 4 bases from J, leaving 8 bases between. Germline V gene sequence: CDR1 MDHEN, CDR2 SYDVKM. The CDR3 is 11 amino acids. TCRdb recomputed calls from the 5' RACE reads with MiXCR, one row per CDR3 protein. The repertoire consists of approximately 600,000 distinct CDR3 sequences, with over 9% occurring once and the leading ten covering 15%. A word on this clonotype: The target antigen is unknown.

The starting material was PBMCs, obtained on the day of the yellow fever booster vaccination. This TCR derives from a man aged 25 to 45 who received the YFV17D yellow fever vaccine. The chain is built from TRBV28 and TRBJ1-1, with a possible D match to TRBD1 (6 bases). CDR3 in DNA: TGTGCCAGCCGGGGGCTCACTGAAGCTTTCTTT. Translating it yields CASRGLTEAFF.